Listed below are T cell receptor beta chains from one sample, sequenced in a study of cytomegalovirus exposure and HLA in healthy donors. This table comes from immunoSEQ multiplex PCR, and its TCRdb copy is limited to in-frame clones, with some not included. Of 110,000 or so clones listed, around 85% are singletons. The sample taken for sequencing was PBMCs. Receptors originate from a woman aged 18-29 years in good health and CMV-seronegative. Both conserved end residues are part of each CDR3. D genes are given only for firm matches. Clone size, where shown, is once, few, many, or a class for clones that have expanded.

>TRBV28|NA|TRBJ2-2|NA
CASSFPTGTGELFF
TGTGCCAGCAGTTTCCCAACAGGGACCGGGGAGCTGTTTTTT
>TRBV6-4|many|TRBJ2-3|TRBD2
CASSESGGATDTQYF
TGTGCCAGCAGTGAAAGCGGGGGGGCCACAGATACGCAGTATTTT
>TRBV25-1|NA|TRBJ2-1|NA
CASSEYAGNEQFF
TGTGCCAGCAGTGAATACGCGGGCAATGAGCAGTTCTTC
>TRBV5-6|NA|TRBJ1-1|TRBD1
CASSLTVGTGLSNTEAFF
TGTGCCAGCAGCCTGACCGTAGGGACAGGCCTATCGAACACTGAAGCTTTCTTT
>TRBV11-3|NA|TRBJ2-2|TRBD1
CASSPGTGSYTGELFF
TGTGCCAGCAGCCCCGGGACAGGGTCATACACCGGGGAGCTGTTTTTT
>TRBV19|NA|TRBJ1-2|TRBD1
CASSPGTGNHGYTF
TGTGCCAGTAGTCCCGGGACAGGGAATCATGGCTACACCTTC
>TRBV18|NA|TRBJ1-2|NA
CASSPSGTEYTF
TGTGCCAGCTCACCGAGCGGGACGGAGTACACCTTC
>TRBV7-2|NA|TRBJ2-2|TRBD2
CASTLPGIRGGAGELFF
TGTGCCAGCACCCTCCCTGGAATTCGGGGGGGGGCCGGGGAGCTGTTTTTT
>TRBV9|NA|TRBJ2-3|TRBD2
CASSEAPASGQTDTQYF
TGTGCCAGCAGCGAAGCCCCGGCTAGCGGGCAAACAGATACGCAGTATTTT
>TRBV7-9|NA|TRBJ1-6|TRBD1
CASSPDTGGGRLGSPLHF
TGTGCCAGCAGCCCCGATACAGGGGGCGGTAGGTTGGGATCACCCCTCCACTTT
>TRBV10-1|NA|TRBJ2-2|NA
CASSELGGELFF
TGCGCCAGCAGTGAGCTCGGGGGGGAGCTGTTTTTT
>TRBV7-3|NA|TRBJ1-4|NA
CASSSNGSEDQNEKLFF
TGTGCCAGCAGCTCAAACGGGTCGGAGGATCAAAATGAAAAACTGTTTTTT